This T cell receptor (beta chain) was observed in a study of OX40 agonist ivuxolimab in advanced cancers. Study-wide context: Aged roughly 23 to 79 with a mean of approximately 57 years, they were roughly 83% male. Three patients had partial responses: one hepatocellular carcinoma, two cutaneous melanoma.

The CDR3 runs to 15 residues. The V end lost 6 bases, the J end lost 6 bases, and 21 bases lay between the germline ends. CDR1 and CDR2 from the germline V gene are SGHAT and FQNNGV. Here immunoSEQ multiplex PCR was the method, and the copy in TCRdb shows in-frame clones only, minus some. The repertoire holds tens of thousands of clones, with about 90% as singletons. This specimen was CD4+ or CD8+ T cells sorted from blood, taken in a trial of the OX40 agonist ivuxolimab. The chain joins TRBV11-2 to TRBJ2-7; D may be TRBD1 or TRBD2 (5 bases each). This TCR derives from an adult with an advanced solid tumor such as melanoma, head and neck, liver or kidney cancer. CDR3: CASSPNPGPAFEQYF. The CDR3 DNA sequence: TGTGCCAGCAGTCCGAACCCGGGACCCGCCTTCGAGCAGTACTTC.